Presented here are 26 T cell receptor beta chains from one specimen sequenced in a study of T cells in Graves' hyperthyroidism and ophthalmopathy. Amplified regions were TCR beta CDR3 sequences from RNA transcripts. The TCR CDR3 first-round RT-PCR relied on the HTBI primer set. A single record per CDR3 protein comes from TCRdb applying MiXCR to the multiplex PCR reads. In the table there are around 580,000 distinct CDR3 sequences, approximately 44% of which are singletons. The sequenced material came from peripheral blood or thyroid tissue (not recorded which). The receptors shown here come from a woman in her late teens or twenties with Graves' hyperthyroidism.

The CDR3 loop is CASSSGAVQYF. CDR3 DNA sequence: TGTGCCAGTAGTAGCGGAGCGGTGCAGTACTTC. The chain has TRBV19 and TRBJ2-7; a possible D gene is TRBD2 (5 bases). From germline, CDR1 is LNHDA and CDR2 SQIVND (reference sequence). Trimming removed 4 bases from V and 9 bases from J, with 10 bases in between. The CDR3 contains 11 residues.

The gene calls are TRBV29-1 and TRBJ1-2; TRBD1 matches 7 bases. With 5 bases clipped from V and 8 bases from J, the junction kept 11 bases outside the gene matches. From germline, CDR1 is SQVTM and CDR2 ANQGSEA. This CDR3 is 13 amino acids long. The CDR3 nucleotides are TGCAGCGTTAGACAGGGAGGGGCATTGGGCTACACCTTC. It yields the protein CSVRQGGALGYTF.

V usage is TRBV11-2 and J usage is TRBJ2-2; 11 positions match TRBD1. V was clipped by 5 bases and J by 0 bases; unmatched bases: 8. The CDR3 length is 18 residues. Germline values: CDR1 SGHAT, CDR2 FQNNGV. The chain's CDR3 is CASSLAAGQGANTGELFF. For the CDR3, the DNA is TGTGCCAGCAGCCTCGCCGCGGGACAGGGGGCGAACACCGGGGAGCTGTTTTTT.

The DNA for the CDR3 is TGTGCCAGCAAGGGACAGGGTCACATACGTTCCTACGAGCAGTACTTC. Translated: CASKGQGHIRSYEQYF. The rearrangement uses TRBV2 and TRBJ2-7; TRBD1 aligns across 9 bases. This CDR3 region has 16 residues. V was pared by 7 bases and J by 1 base, with 11 bases of the junction left unmatched. Germline V CDR1 and CDR2: SNHLY, FYNNEI.

The sample holds many counts of this clonotype. This chain joins TRBV5-6 and TRBJ2-7; tentative D call: TRBD2 (5 bases). V gave up 0 bases and J gave up 3 bases, with 10 bases separating them. CDR3 length: 14 amino acids. Germline V gives CDR1 SGHDT, CDR2 YYEEEE. CDR3 in amino acids: CASSLGGSLYEQYF. The DNA of the CDR3 is TGTGCCAGCAGCTTGGGAGGGAGCCTCTACGAGCAGTACTTC.

The chain employs TRBV29-1 and TRBJ1-3; no firm D call. The CDR3 has 11 residues. The germline V gene encodes CDR1 SQVTM and CDR2 ANQGSEA. Trimming stripped 8 bases from V and 4 bases from J, with 9 bases between. The CDR3 loop is CSQYGGNTIYF. CDR3 bases: TGCAGCCAGTATGGAGGAAACACCATATATTTT.

In its sample, this clonotype was seen many times. This chain joins TRBV2 and TRBJ2-7; 13 bases map to TRBD2. The CDR3 spans 15 residues. J lost 5 bases, V lost 5 bases, and 6 bases had no gene match. The germline V gene encodes CDR1 SNHLY and CDR2 FYNNEI. In DNA, the CDR3 is TGTGCCAGCAGTCCGACTAGCGGGAGGAGGGACGAGCAGTACTTC. It translates to CASSPTSGRRDEQYF.

This chain joins TRBV9 and TRBJ1-2, with 10 bases that match TRBD1. Germline V gene lookup returns CDR1 SGDLS and CDR2 YYNGEE. This CDR3 comprises 14 residues. V lost 2 bases and J lost 9; bases outside the gene matches: 7. CDR3 loop: CASSVGDRGLRYTF. CDR3 sequence (DNA): TGTGCCAGCAGCGTGGGGGACAGGGGTCTCCGCTACACCTTC.

The table lists this clonotype with many counts. This sequence joins TRBV11-2 and TRBJ2-5; TRBD1 is a possible D gene (6 bases). Trimming left V 5 bases short and J 4 bases short, with 14 bases between. The CDR3 loop spans 14 amino acids. Germline V gene lookup returns CDR1 SGHAT and CDR2 FQNNGV. CDR3: CASSDWTDRETQYF. In DNA form, the CDR3 reads TGTGCCAGCAGCGACTGGACAGATAGAGAGACCCAGTACTTC.

This clonotype was recorded once. The rearrangement joins TRBV20-1 to TRBJ2-7; 8 bases fit TRBD1. The CDR3 has 13 amino acids. J gave up 0 bases and V 6 bases, and 4 bases lay outside the gene matches. Looked up from germline, CDR1 is DFQATT and CDR2 is SNEGSKA (reference sequence). CDR3 protein: CSAATGDSYEQYF. The CDR3 DNA reads as TGCAGTGCCGCGACAGGGGACTCCTACGAGCAGTACTTC.

For this clonotype: A read error may explain this, as a much larger clone is one base away. V usage is TRBV6-2 or TRBV6-3 and J usage is TRBJ1-2; D not resolved. There are 15 residues in the CDR3. Germline CDR1 is MNHEY and CDR2 is SVGEGT. CDR3: CASSYAARFTYGHTF. The DNA for the CDR3 is TGTGCCAGCAGTTACGCCGCGAGGTTCACCTATGGCCACACCTTC.

V and J are TRBV24-1 and TRBJ2-3, with 10 bases identical to TRBD2. The CDR3 is made up of 18 amino acids. V shed 2 bases, J shed 3 bases, and the junction held 10 bases outside the gene matches. The germline V gene has CDR1 KGHDR and CDR2 SFDVKD. This chain's CDR3 is CATSDSGPGTSATDTQYF. CDR3 coding DNA: TGTGCCACCAGTGATTCAGGTCCCGGGACTAGCGCGACAGATACGCAGTATTTT.

The chain couples TRBV6-1 to TRBJ1-4, with 10 positions matching TRBD1. Trimming removed 1 base from V and 8 bases from J; junction bases left unmatched: 4. The length of the CDR3 is 15 residues. Germline V gene lookup returns CDR1 MNHNS and CDR2 SASEGT. Written as DNA, the CDR3 is TGTGCCAGCAGTGAAGTGGGGACAGGGGACGAAAAACTGTTTTTT. Protein product: CASSEVGTGDEKLFF.

This clonotype has at least ten counts. The rearrangement joins TRBV20-1 to TRBJ1-1; TRBD1 aligns across 8 bases. There are 14 residues in the CDR3. Germline V gene lookup returns CDR1 DFQATT and CDR2 SNEGSKA (reference sequence). Trimming removed 1 base from V and 1 base from J; junction bases left unmatched: 2. CDR3 region: CSARGDRGNTEAFF. The CDR3 DNA is TGCAGTGCTAGAGGCGACAGGGGGAACACTGAAGCTTTCTTT.

This clonotype was observed many times. This sequence joins TRBV11-2 and TRBJ1-1; D gene uncertain. The germline gives CDR1 SGHAT, CDR2 FQNNGV. This CDR3 comprises 14 residues. V was trimmed by 0 bases and J by 6 bases, leaving 11 bases between them. The CDR3 spells CASSLDLRAPEAFF. DNA for the CDR3: TGTGCCAGCAGCTTAGATCTGAGGGCACCTGAAGCTTTCTTT.

This clonotype was counted ten times or more. The junction departs from germline at one end; a sequencing error may be responsible. The CDR3 spells CASNQGASTGELFF. The CDR3 DNA follows: TGTGCCAGCAACCAAGGTGCTAGCACCGGGGAGCTGTTTTTT. The chain employs TRBV3-1 and TRBJ2-2; D is unresolved. The germline V gene has CDR1 LGHDT and CDR2 YNNKEL (reference sequence). This CDR3 has 14 amino acids.

This clonotype showed up just once. The junction departs from germline at one end; a sequencing error may be responsible. This chain connects TRBV2 to TRBJ1-5, with a tentative D call TRBD1 (6 bases). The CDR3 has 14 amino acids. The germline V gene has CDR1 SNHLY and CDR2 FYNNEI. CDR3 sequence reads: CATSDADSPQAQHF. In DNA, the CDR3 is TGTGCCACCAGTGACGCGGACAGCCCGCAGGCCCAGCATTTT.

This clonotype came up many times. The gene calls are TRBV12-3 or TRBV12-4 and TRBJ1-1; 8 bases are a match to TRBD1. With V trimmed by 5 bases and J by 5 bases, 13 bases remained unmatched. The CDR3 spans 16 residues. CDR3 loop: CASSPRQGRGWTEAFF. The CDR3 bases are TGTGCCAGCAGTCCACGACAGGGGCGGGGGTGGACTGAAGCTTTCTTT.

This chain links TRBV2 with TRBJ2-6; 7 bases fit TRBD1. Germline trimming cut 6 bases from V and 0 bases from J; bases unmatched to any gene: 14. The CDR3 covers 19 residues. In germline, CDR1 is SNHLY, CDR2 FYNNEI. In nucleotides, the CDR3 is TGTGCCAGCAGAACCAGGGGGATACGACGGGCCTCTGGGGCCAACGTCCTGACTTTC. Its translation: CASRTRGIRRASGANVLTF.

There are many counts of this clonotype. V usage is TRBV7-9 and J usage is TRBJ2-5, with 10 bases matching TRBD1. CDR3 length: 16 amino acids. Losses at the gene ends were 1 base for V and 5 bases for J; bases not matched to a gene: 7. Germline loops: CDR1 SEHNR, CDR2 FQNEAQ (reference sequence). In nucleotides, the CDR3 is TGTGCCAGCAGCTTAGGGCGGGACAGGGGAGAGGAGACCCAGTACTTC. Encoded protein: CASSLGRDRGEETQYF.

This rearrangement joins TRBV7-9 to TRBJ2-5; 7 bases match TRBD2. CDR1 and CDR2 (germline): SEHNR, FQNEAQ (reference sequence). The CDR3 contains 14 residues. V trimming: 4 bases; J trimming: 2 bases; junction bases outside the gene matches: 4. This CDR3 reads CASSYAGGQETQYF. The CDR3, as DNA: TGTGCCAGCAGCTATGCCGGGGGGCAAGAGACCCAGTACTTC.

V and J are TRBV7-9 and TRBJ2-2; tentatively, D is TRBD2 (6 bases). This CDR3 has 16 residues. Germline V gives CDR1 SEHNR, CDR2 FQNEAQ (reference sequence). V dropped 2 bases and J dropped 1 base, with 11 bases sitting between them. The CDR3 DNA reads TGTGCCAGCAGCTTAAAACCGGGGGAGAACACCGGGGAGCTGTTTTTT. It codes for CASSLKPGENTGELFF.

This chain joins TRBV20-1 and TRBJ2-3, with TRBD2 identical over 8 bases. Germline lookup yields CDR1 DFQATT and CDR2 SNEGSKA (reference sequence). The J segment lost 6 bases and the V segment lost 3 bases, leaving 2 bases of the junction unmatched. The CDR3 contains 12 residues. The CDR3 DNA reads as TGCAGTGCTAGCGGGAGGGCCGATACGCAGTATTTT. Translating gives CSASGRADTQYF.

Points on this clonotype: It may be a read error: a sequence one base away is much more abundant. The V gene is TRBV4-1, the J gene TRBJ1-4, with D maybe TRBD1 (5 bases). Germline V CDR1 and CDR2: MGHRA, YSYEKL. Trimming stripped 0 bases from V and 8 bases from J, with 13 bases between. The CDR3 has 15 residues. In nucleotides, the CDR3 is TGCGCCAGCAGCCAAGAATTCAGGGACCAGGAAAAACTGTTTTTT. Residues: CASSQEFRDQEKLFF.

This clonotype was seen ten or more times. The chain carries TRBV12-3 or TRBV12-4 and TRBJ2-7; D is perhaps TRBD1 (6 bases). Trimming shortened V by 5 bases and J by 2 bases, and 13 bases separated the two germline ends. This CDR3 has 14 residues. CDR3 sequence (DNA): TGTGCCAGCAGTATCCCAGGGGCTACCTACGAGCAGTACTTC. Its translation is CASSIPGATYEQYF.

This clonotype has ten or more counts. CDR3 region: CASSPLEQSPLHF. The CDR3 bases are TGTGCCAGCAGCCCCCTGGAGCAGTCACCCCTCCACTTT. The V call is TRBV7-8, the J call TRBJ1-6; the D is unclear. With 5 bases removed from V and 10 bases from J, the gap between germline ends came to 12 bases. Germline V gives CDR1 SGHVS, CDR2 FQNEAQ. The CDR3 runs to 13 residues.